This TCR beta chain was documented in a study of technical replicates of blood from a handful of donors. The CDR3 sequence is 16 residues long. Per the germline V gene, CDR1 is SEHNR and CDR2 is FQNEAQ (reference sequence). With 5 bases clipped from V and 3 bases from J, the junction kept 9 bases outside the gene matches. Sequencing was performed with immunoSEQ multiplex PCR; in TCRdb, only in-frame clones are kept and a portion is missing. Seen here are more than 50,000 clones, 85% to 90% observed once, and the top ten hold 4% to 6.5%. Specimen: PBMCs. V and J are TRBV7-9 and TRBJ2-1; 8 bases fit TRBD1. This sequence was found in a human donor in good health. Some clones in this sample may be carry-over from other donors' samples. CDR3 in DNA: TGTGCCAGCAGCGCCGCAACAGGGGGTTACTACAATGAGCAGTTCTTC. It encodes CASSAATGGYYNEQFF.